This T cell receptor beta chain was retrieved from a study of brain T cells in children with intractable seizures (dated by TCRdb to the early 2020s). About the study as a whole: A NanoString immunology panel was first used to screen resected brain tissue from 50 to 65 pediatric epilepsy surgery cases for immune gene transcripts. About 70% of the 12 selected surgery cases also had pre-surgery blood sequenced, which left four cases with brain tissue only. What the authors observed across the whole study: Because sequencing depth was different between pre-surgery and post-surgery blood, clones absent from the pre-surgery sample may reflect undersampling. The patients' HCMV serostatus was not known, and viral specificity was inferred solely from CDR3 sequence similarity.

What this sample's time point label stands for: resected brain tissue, or blood drawn just prior to surgery. Surgery cases with the highest brain T cell transcript signatures were selected for TCR beta chain sequencing of brain tissue and, where available, blood. Before surgery, the patients had been given at least one anti-epileptic drug. The TCR-sequenced patients were children whose drug-resistant epilepsy was caused by tuberous sclerosis complex, focal cortical dysplasia, Rasmussen encephalitis or hemimegalencephaly. Blood samples were collected immediately before the epilepsy surgery. Bulk genomic DNA was extracted from unsorted brain tissue and whole blood with the Monarch genomic DNA purification kit. V was cut back by 11 bases and J by 5 bases, leaving a gap of 15 bases between them. Reading the germline V gene gives CDR1 MDHEN and CDR2 SYDVKM. Reading from cysteine to phenylalanine, the CDR3 counts 12 amino acids. Only CDR3 DNA remains: 36 bases, in frame from the first base.

The immunoSEQ assay was applied to genomic DNA to generate the TCR beta chain sequences. Regarding the original processing steps: Any CDR3 sequence that did not begin with the conserved framework cysteine at position 104 was removed by hand. To get clonality, the normalized Shannon's Diversity Index was subtracted from one, giving values from 0 (maximal diversity) to 1 (oligoclonal). Differences in the frequency of the same CDR3 between samples, such as brain versus blood, were assessed with chi-squared comparison-of-proportions tests. Public clonotypes were found through immuneACCESS searches, while the VDJdb browser was used to judge similarity to known antiviral clonotypes. Entries here come from immuneACCESS through TCRdb and include only in-frame sequences with V and J called. Some clones fail to appear in such tables; in the studies checked, an unresolved V gene covers under half of the shortfall, and the cause of the remainder is unknown. V, J and clone size derive from that table, while D and trimming were established from the DNA sequence. The sample includes about 120,000 clones, with around 94% observed a single time. Jointly, the top ten make up around 4% of the sample.

Regarding this clone: The antigen it binds to is not known. No per-base quality is available; no much larger clone lies one base away.

Here the chain combines TRBV28 and TRBJ1-2; the best D guess is TRBD1, with 6 bases matching. The sample here was peripheral blood, taken at surgery. The origin of this receptor is a boy younger than two with hemimegalencephaly and intractable seizures. The DNA sequence follows: TGTGCCGGATCCAACAGGGCTTATGGCTACACCTTC. Its protein reads: CAGSNRAYGYTF.